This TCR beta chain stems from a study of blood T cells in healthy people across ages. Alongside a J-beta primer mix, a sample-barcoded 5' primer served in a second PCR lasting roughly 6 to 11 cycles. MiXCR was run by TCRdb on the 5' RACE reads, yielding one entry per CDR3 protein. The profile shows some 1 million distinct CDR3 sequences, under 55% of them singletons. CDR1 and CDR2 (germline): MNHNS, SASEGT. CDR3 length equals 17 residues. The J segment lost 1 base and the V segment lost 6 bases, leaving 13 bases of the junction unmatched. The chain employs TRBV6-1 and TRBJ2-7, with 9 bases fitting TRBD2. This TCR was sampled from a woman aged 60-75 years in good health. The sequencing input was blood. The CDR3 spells CASSPLSGSPASYEQYF. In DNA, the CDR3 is TGTGCCAGCAGCCCTCTTAGCGGGAGCCCCGCATCCTACGAGCAGTACTTC.